This record concerns one T cell receptor (beta chain) sequence. This entry comes from a study of blood T cell repertoires in COVID-19. Study background: The United States, Italy and Spain supplied acute and convalescent COVID-19 samples. T cells, B-cell-depleted T cells, or PBMCs supplied cDNA or gDNA.

Germline lookup yields CDR1 KGHDR and CDR2 SFDVKD. The CDR3 contains 14 residues. The germline V and J ends were trimmed by 2 bases and 3 bases, with 9 bases remaining between them. Original data processing: Amplification of reference gene primers provided the estimated nucleated cell counts. TCRdb keeps only in-frame clones here, not all; method: immunoSEQ multiplex PCR. The V and J calls and clone size are taken from that table; D and trimming were inferred from the DNA. There are a few hundred thousand clones in the sample; 86% occur only once, and approximately 6.2% lies in the top ten. The sequence derives from a man between 60 and 75 years old with acute or convalescent COVID-19. The chain uses TRBV24-1 and TRBJ1-2; D is unresolved. Specimen: peripheral blood. This CDR3 reads CATSDSGRDYGYTF. The CDR3 bases are TGTGCCACCAGTGATTCCGGTCGGGACTATGGCTACACCTTC.